The 23 T cell receptor beta chains reported below all come from one sample, sequenced in a study of CD8+CD57+ T cells in acquired aplastic anemia. TCR beta VDJ and CDR3 were profiled, and genomic DNA was the template. Via MiXCR, TCRdb re-called the reads, giving one row per CDR3 protein. The sample contains roughly 61,000 distinct CDR3 sequences, less than 65% of which appear only once. The sequencing input was sorted CD4+, CD8+, or CD8+CD57+ T cells (not recorded which) from PBMCs. The source is a human donor in good health, serving as a control.

Many counts were recorded for this clonotype. CDR3 DNA sequence: TGCGCCAGCAGCTTCGGGACAGCCACTGAAGCTTTCTTT. This sequence encodes CASSFGTATEAFF. V usage is TRBV5-1 and J usage is TRBJ1-1, with 7 bases that match TRBD1. The J segment lost 4 bases and the V segment lost 2 bases, leaving 2 bases of the junction unmatched. In germline, CDR1 is SGHRS, CDR2 YFSETQ. The CDR3 runs 13 residues.

The chain joins TRBV2 to TRBJ1-5; a possible D gene is TRBD1 (6 bases). V lost 6 bases, J lost 0 bases, and 12 bases lay in between. The germline gives CDR1 SNHLY, CDR2 FYNNEI. The CDR3 is made up of 15 amino acids. This chain's CDR3 is CASREGGSSNQPQHF. The DNA of the CDR3 is TGTGCCAGCAGGGAGGGGGGCAGTAGCAATCAGCCCCAGCATTTT.

With respect to this clonotype: A much larger clone is a single base away; this may be a read error. V and J are TRBV5-1 and TRBJ1-2, with TRBD1 identical over 7 bases. With 3 bases clipped from V and 9 bases from J, the junction kept 17 bases outside the gene matches. CDR1 is SGHRS, CDR2 YFSETQ, per germline. The CDR3 totals 16 residues. The CDR3 loop is CASSSKTGPPPYSYTF. DNA for the CDR3: TGCGCCAGCAGCTCCAAGACAGGGCCACCACCTTATAGCTACACCTTC.

The chain couples TRBV10-3 to TRBJ2-3, with 13 positions matching TRBD2. This CDR3 is 15 amino acids long. Trimming cost V 10 bases and J 4 bases; bases outside gene matches: 8. Germline V gene sequence: CDR1 ENHRY, CDR2 SYGVKD. The CDR3 coding sequence is TGTGCCAGCCAGAGGACTAGCGGGAGCGCAGATACGCAGTATTTT. Protein product: CASQRTSGSADTQYF.

This chain connects TRBV25-1 to TRBJ2-3; D possibly corresponds to TRBD1 (7 bases). The CDR3 runs to 15 residues. CDR1 and CDR2 (germline): MGHDK, SYGVNS. V was pared by 5 bases and J by 1 base, with 13 bases between. The CDR3: CASSIQGGRTDTQYF. CDR3 in DNA: TGTGCCAGCAGTATCCAGGGGGGACGCACAGATACGCAGTATTTT.

The V and J genes are TRBV15 and TRBJ2-5, with 9 bases lining up with TRBD2. V trimming: 3 bases; J trimming: 10 bases; junction bases outside the gene matches: 15. CDR1 LNHNV and CDR2 YYDKDF come from the germline V gene (reference sequence). The CDR3 loop spans 16 amino acids. Here the CDR3 reads CATSSLVASGTGDQYF. The CDR3 bases are TGTGCCACCAGCAGCTTGGTAGCTAGCGGGACGGGGGACCAGTACTTC.

The chain carries TRBV2 and TRBJ1-6; the D gene is possibly TRBD1 (5 bases). CDR1 is SNHLY and CDR2 is FYNNEI in the germline V gene. The CDR3 contains 15 residues. Trimming stripped 8 bases from V and 2 bases from J, with 13 bases between. The CDR3 DNA reads as TGTGCCAGCTACGGGGCGGCACCCTATAATTCACCCCTCCACTTT. It is translated as CASYGAAPYNSPLHF.

The count of this clonotype is one. The chain carries TRBV5-1 and TRBJ2-7, with 9 positions matching TRBD1. The ends lost 5 bases at V and 3 bases at J; junction bases unmatched: 9. The CDR3 loop spans 15 amino acids. Germline V gene lookup returns CDR1 SGHRS and CDR2 YFSETQ. The CDR3 loop is CASRPRGQGSYEQYF. The CDR3 DNA reads as TGCGCCAGCAGACCCCGAGGACAGGGGAGCTACGAGCAGTACTTC.

V is TRBV28 and J is TRBJ2-3; D tentatively fits TRBD1 or TRBD2 (5 bases each). Germline CDR1 reads MDHEN; CDR2 reads SYDVKM. The V and J ends lost 5 bases and 4 bases respectively, with 19 bases between them. The CDR3 covers 16 residues. The CDR3 protein is CASSLQGRLRSDTQYF. CDR3 coding DNA: TGTGCCAGCAGTCTCCAGGGACGTTTAAGATCAGATACGCAGTATTTT.

The rearrangement uses TRBV19 and TRBJ2-2; D is unresolved. This CDR3 contains 14 residues. Trimming removed 6 bases from V and 5 bases from J, with 13 bases in between. Germline CDR1 is LNHDA and CDR2 is SQIVND (reference sequence). This CDR3 is CASSQSDVTGELFF. The CDR3 region has the DNA TGTGCCAGTAGCCAATCGGACGTAACCGGGGAGCTGTTTTTT.

The J gene is TRBJ1-2, the V gene TRBV4-2; perhaps TRBD1 as D (6 bases). V was pared by 5 bases and J by 4 bases, with 26 bases between. This CDR3 has 18 amino acids. Germline loops: CDR1 LGHNA, CDR2 YNFKEQ. CDR3 sequence (DNA): TGTGCCAGCAGCACATTAAGATCGGGGGGCAGTTCCCTCTATGGCTACACCTTC. Translated, it gives CASSTLRSGGSSLYGYTF.

This clonotype was seen ten or more times. The chain uses TRBV20-1 and TRBJ2-1, with D perhaps assigned TRBD1 or TRBD2 (5 bases each). Trimming took off 3 bases at V and 5 bases at J, with 8 bases between the two ends. CDR3 length: 12 residues. CDR1 DFQATT and CDR2 SNEGSKA come from the germline V gene (reference sequence). Written as DNA, the CDR3 is TGCAGTGCTAGGGGGGTCCACAATGAGCAGTTCTTC. It is translated as CSARGVHNEQFF.

This sequence joins TRBV10-3 and TRBJ2-1; 8 bases agree with TRBD2. The CDR3 has 16 residues. CDR1 and CDR2 (germline): ENHRY, SYGVKD. The trim removed 6 bases at V and 1 base at J, leaving 8 bases unmatched. The CDR3 sequence: CAIRSSGGGSYNEQFF. The DNA for the CDR3 is TGTGCCATCAGATCCAGCGGGGGTGGGTCCTACAATGAGCAGTTCTTC.

J is TRBJ2-3 and V is TRBV2, with D perhaps TRBD1 or TRBD2 (6 bases each). The CDR3 runs 15 residues. Germline lookup yields CDR1 SNHLY and CDR2 FYNNEI. Trimming took off 1 base at V and 5 bases at J, with 13 bases between the two ends. The CDR3 loop is CASSEDGGFRDTQYF. In DNA, the CDR3 is TGTGCCAGCAGTGAAGACGGGGGCTTTAGAGATACGCAGTATTTT.

The CDR3 DNA reads as TGTGCCAGCAGTGACCCCACAGGGGACCTTAATGAAAAACTGTTTTTT. Translated: CASSDPTGDLNEKLFF. The gene calls are TRBV25-1 and TRBJ1-4, with 7 bases fitting TRBD1. V lost 3 bases and J lost 4; bases outside the gene matches: 8. The CDR3 covers 16 residues. Germline-derived CDR1 and CDR2 are MGHDK and SYGVNS.

V is TRBV9 and J is TRBJ1-2, with a possible D match to TRBD1 (5 bases). The length of the CDR3 is 14 residues. Germline V gives CDR1 SGDLS, CDR2 YYNGEE. Trimming took 3 bases from V and 5 from J, leaving 14 bases between them. CDR3 sequence: CASSGTRSGYGYTF. CDR3 nucleotide sequence: TGTGCCAGCAGCGGCACCCGTTCAGGGTATGGCTACACCTTC.

This clonotype occurred many times. This chain uses TRBV20-1 with TRBJ2-5; TRBD1 is a possible D gene (5 bases). This CDR3 comprises 12 residues. The ends were cut back, 3 bases at V and 5 bases at J, with 10 bases in the middle. From germline, CDR1 is DFQATT and CDR2 SNEGSKA (reference sequence). The CDR3 here is CSASGAPETQYF. CDR3 bases: TGCAGTGCTAGTGGGGCTCCTGAGACCCAGTACTTC.

This clonotype was counted only a few times. The chain links TRBV19 to TRBJ2-5; D gene unclear. The CDR3 is 15 residues long. Germline V lookup: CDR1 LNHDA, CDR2 SQIVND (reference sequence). Between the trimmed V and J ends, which lost 1 base and 0 bases, there was a span of 9 bases. CDR3 sequence reads: CASSIVWAYQETQYF. CDR3 nucleotides: TGTGCCAGTAGTATAGTCTGGGCGTACCAAGAGACCCAGTACTTC.

This clonotype has at least ten counts. This rearrangement joins TRBV6-5 to TRBJ2-1, with 8 bases that match TRBD2. The length of the CDR3 is 15 residues. CDR1 and CDR2 from the germline V gene are MNHEY and SVGAGI. Trimming cost V 6 bases and J 1 base; bases outside gene matches: 5. The CDR3 sequence: CASSPSGRSYNEQFF. The CDR3 DNA sequence: TGTGCCAGCAGCCCAAGCGGGAGATCCTACAATGAGCAGTTCTTC.

This clonotype appeared many times. V usage is TRBV30 and J usage is TRBJ1-1; D is ambiguous. The CDR3 runs 13 residues. Germline-derived CDR1 and CDR2 are GTSNPN and SVGIG (reference sequence). V was clipped by 2 bases and J by 1 base, with 8 bases between them. The CDR3 nucleotides are TGTGCCTGGAGTACGGGCCAGAACACTGAAGCTTTCTTT. Its translation: CAWSTGQNTEAFF.

V and J are TRBV2 and TRBJ2-7; 10 bases match TRBD2. Germline CDR1 SNHLY, CDR2 FYNNEI. The CDR3 has 15 amino acids. J gave up 3 bases and V 2 bases, and 4 bases lay outside the gene matches. CDR3 DNA: TGTGCCAGCAGTGAACTAGCGGGAGCAGTCTACGAGCAGTACTTC. Protein: CASSELAGAVYEQYF.

Only a few counts were recorded for this clonotype. A read error may explain this, as a much larger clone is one base away. This rearrangement joins TRBV11-3 to TRBJ1-3, with D unresolved. The CDR3 runs to 13 residues. Germline V gene sequence: CDR1 SGHNT, CDR2 YENEEA. V lost 6 bases, J lost 3 bases, and 9 bases lay in between. In DNA, the CDR3 is TGTGCCAGCAGTGGCGGCTTTGGAAACACCATATATTTT. Residues: CASSGGFGNTIYF.

This clonotype is medium-sized (0.01 to 0.1%) within its sample. This chain joins TRBV2 and TRBJ2-3, with TRBD2 matching 9 bases. Per germline, CDR1 SNHLY and CDR2 FYNNEI. The V gene end was trimmed by 6 bases and the J gene end by 6 bases; junction bases not matched to a gene: 10. The CDR3 length is 15 residues. The CDR3 loop is CASRPPGLAPDTQYF. DNA for the CDR3: TGTGCCAGCAGGCCCCCGGGACTAGCACCGGATACGCAGTATTTT.